What follows are 5 T cell receptor beta chains derived from one specimen sequenced in a study of blood T cell repertoires in COVID-19. The table came from immunoSEQ multiplex PCR; TCRdb's copy has only in-frame clones and leaves some out. In the table there are over 150,000 clones, roughly 94% of which are singletons. Sequenced sample: peripheral blood. The receptors stem from a man aged 25 to 40 with COVID-19, enrolled during active disease.

The V call is TRBV5-1, the J call TRBJ1-2; 7 positions agree with TRBD1. The CDR3 is 17 residues long. The germline V gene has CDR1 SGHRS and CDR2 YFSETQ. V trimming: 4 bases; J trimming: 4 bases; junction bases outside the gene matches: 16. CDR3 sequence reads: CASSPQPTGVGSYGYTF. CDR3 in DNA: TGCGCCAGCAGCCCGCAACCTACAGGGGTCGGGAGCTATGGCTACACCTTC.

This chain links TRBV11-3 with TRBJ2-3; maybe TRBD2 (7 bases). Germline CDR1 SGHNT, CDR2 YENEEA. Trimming pared 0 bases from V and 0 bases from J, leaving 13 bases between. This CDR3 has 17 residues. The CDR3 DNA follows: TGTGCCAGCAGCTTAGATCTAGGGGGGGGTAGCACAGATACGCAGTATTTT. This encodes CASSLDLGGGSTDTQYF.

The chain employs TRBV10-1 and TRBJ2-7; 7 positions agree with TRBD2. Germline CDR1 WNHNN, CDR2 SYGVQD (reference sequence). This CDR3 region has 16 residues. The trim removed 2 bases at V and 3 bases at J, leaving 10 bases unmatched. The CDR3 DNA reads TGCGCCAGCAGTGAGGGTCGGACTAGGGAGTACTACGAGCAGTACTTC. This gives the protein CASSEGRTREYYEQYF.

This clone was seen more than once but under ten times. The chain combines TRBV5-1 with TRBJ2-7; the match to TRBD1 covers 8 bases. Per germline, CDR1 SGHRS and CDR2 YFSETQ. This CDR3 contains 16 residues. The V gene end was trimmed by 4 bases and the J gene end by 4 bases; junction bases not matched to a gene: 13. In DNA form, the CDR3 reads TGCGCCAGCAGCATAAATTCAGGGGGCCTTTTGTACGAGCAGTACTTC. Protein: CASSINSGGLLYEQYF. Full variable domain (remainder filled in from reference TRBV5-1 and TRBJ2-7): KAGVTQTPRYLIKTRGQQVTLSCSPISGHRSVSWYQQTPGQGLQFLFEYFSETQRNKGNFPGRFSGRQFSNSRSEMNVSTLELGDSALYLCASSINSGGLLYEQYFGPGTRLTVT.

V gene TRBV27 combines with J gene TRBJ2-3, with 7 positions matching TRBD2. Per the germline V gene, CDR1 is MNHEY and CDR2 is SMNVEV (reference sequence). This CDR3 contains 16 residues. The trim removed 3 bases at V and 1 base at J, leaving 7 bases unmatched. The chain's CDR3 is CASSFRASGGTDTQYF. The CDR3 DNA reads as TGTGCCAGCAGTTTCAGGGCTAGCGGAGGCACAGATACGCAGTATTTT.